Listed below are T cell receptor beta chains from one sample, sequenced in a study of CD8+CD57+ T cells in acquired aplastic anemia. TCRdb re-called the reads through MiXCR, storing one row per CDR3 protein. The sample has under 150,000 distinct CDR3 sequences; 41% are singletons. The sequenced material came from sorted CD4+, CD8+, or CD8+CD57+ T cells (not recorded which) from PBMCs. These receptors all stem from a human donor in good health, serving as a control. Each CDR3 is given with its conserved first and last residue. A D gene is named only where the DNA matches it firmly. Rows give clone size only sometimes, using once, few, many, or a class for an expanded clone.

d_gene: .
v_gene: TRBV4-1
abundance: many
j_gene: TRBJ1-2
CDR3aa: CASSQVGTKNGYTF
CDR3nt: TGCGCCAGCAGCCAAGTTGGGACGAAGAATGGCTACACCTTC

d_gene: .
v_gene: TRBV19
abundance: many
j_gene: TRBJ2-7
CDR3aa: CASSIQRQFGYEQYF
CDR3nt: TGTGCCAGTAGTATCCAACGACAGTTCGGGTACGAGCAGTACTTC

d_gene: .
v_gene: TRBV19
abundance: .
j_gene: TRBJ1-1
CDR3aa: CASSINAQGSEALF
CDR3nt: TGTGCCAGTAGTATAAATGCGCAAGGGAGCGAAGCTCTCTTT

d_gene: .
v_gene: TRBV5-1
abundance: .
j_gene: TRBJ1-1
CDR3aa: CASSLVGSTEAFF
CDR3nt: TGCGCCAGCAGCTTGGTGGGCAGCACTGAAGCTTTCTTT

d_gene: .
v_gene: TRBV2
abundance: few
j_gene: TRBJ2-3
CDR3aa: CASNKGTTDTQYF
CDR3nt: TGTGCCAGCAACAAAGGCACCACAGATACGCAGTATTTT

d_gene: .
v_gene: TRBV5-1
abundance: many
j_gene: TRBJ1-4
CDR3aa: CASSFGRGGEKLFF
CDR3nt: TGCGCCAGCAGCTTCGGAAGAGGTGGTGAAAAACTGTTTTTT

d_gene: TRBD1
v_gene: TRBV15
abundance: .
j_gene: TRBJ2-3
CDR3aa: CATSRGTGGSDTQYF
CDR3nt: TGTGCCACCAGCAGAGGGACAGGGGGCTCGGATACGCAGTATTTT

d_gene: .
v_gene: TRBV7-8
abundance: many
j_gene: TRBJ1-5
CDR3aa: CASSLGGANIGNQPQHF
CDR3nt: TGTGCCAGCAGCTTAGGGGGGGCTAATATTGGCAATCAGCCCCAGCATTTT

d_gene: .
v_gene: TRBV19
abundance: .
j_gene: TRBJ2-3
CDR3aa: CASKDTLADTQYF
CDR3nt: TGTGCCAGTAAGGACACTCTCGCAGATACGCAGTATTTT

d_gene: TRBD1
v_gene: TRBV12-3/TRBV12-4
abundance: few
j_gene: TRBJ1-3
CDR3aa: CASTGGTVSGNTAYF
CDR3nt: TGTGCCAGCACCGGAGGGACAGTCTCTGGAAACACCGCATATTTT

d_gene: TRBD1
v_gene: TRBV7-9
abundance: many
j_gene: TRBJ2-7
CDR3aa: CASSLPGQGDFYEQYF
CDR3nt: TGTGCCAGCAGCTTACCCGGACAGGGGGACTTTTACGAGCAGTACTTC

d_gene: .
v_gene: TRBV15
abundance: .
j_gene: TRBJ2-7
CDR3aa: CATSRAPLGEQYF
CDR3nt: TGTGCCACCAGCAGAGCGCCCTTAGGCGAGCAGTACTTC

d_gene: TRBD1
v_gene: TRBV12-3/TRBV12-4
abundance: .
j_gene: TRBJ1-2
CDR3aa: CASSLAGGTGDPYGYAF
CDR3nt: TGTGCCAGCAGTTTAGCTGGGGGGACAGGGGATCCCTATGGCTACGCCTTC

d_gene: TRBD2
v_gene: TRBV10-3
abundance: many
j_gene: TRBJ2-1
CDR3aa: CAISAGLAGDEQFF
CDR3nt: TGTGCCATCAGTGCCGGGCTAGCGGGAGATGAGCAGTTCTTC

d_gene: TRBD1
v_gene: TRBV5-1
abundance: many
j_gene: TRBJ2-7
CDR3aa: CASNRGGDRGYYEQYF
CDR3nt: TGCGCCAGCAACCGGGGTGGGGACAGGGGATACTACGAGCAGTACTTC

d_gene: .
v_gene: TRBV2
abundance: many
j_gene: TRBJ1-2
CDR3aa: CASLRDYGYTF
CDR3nt: TGTGCCAGCCTTAGGGACTATGGCTACACCTTC

d_gene: TRBD2
v_gene: TRBV24-1
abundance: few
j_gene: TRBJ2-3
CDR3aa: CATSDSVRGTTDTQYF
CDR3nt: TGTGCCACCAGTGATAGCGTGCGGGGGACGACAGATACGCAGTATTTT

d_gene: TRBD1
v_gene: TRBV20-1
abundance: .
j_gene: TRBJ1-6
CDR3aa: CSARRKGTGVNSPLHF
CDR3nt: TGCAGTGCTCGTAGGAAGGGGACAGGGGTTAATTCACCCCTCCACTTT

d_gene: .
v_gene: TRBV6-5
abundance: .
j_gene: TRBJ2-5
CDR3aa: CASSLPRVAFQETQYF
CDR3nt: TGTGCCAGCAGCCTCCCGCGGGTGGCATTTCAAGAGACCCAGTACTTC

d_gene: TRBD2
v_gene: TRBV5-1
abundance: .
j_gene: TRBJ2-1
CDR3aa: CASSLWASGGDNEQFF
CDR3nt: TGCGCCAGCAGCTTGTGGGCTAGCGGGGGGGACAATGAGCAGTTCTTC

d_gene: TRBD2
v_gene: TRBV12-3/TRBV12-4
abundance: many
j_gene: TRBJ2-7
CDR3aa: CASSLWLAGGEQYF
CDR3nt: TGTGCCAGCAGTTTATGGCTAGCGGGAGGAGAGCAGTACTTC

d_gene: .
v_gene: TRBV15
abundance: .
j_gene: TRBJ2-3
CDR3aa: CATSGTDTQYF
CDR3nt: TGTGCCACCAGCGGTACGGATACGCAGTATTTT

d_gene: .
v_gene: TRBV2
abundance: many
j_gene: TRBJ1-2
CDR3aa: CASSAEVNEGYTF
CDR3nt: TGTGCCAGCAGTGCTGAGGTTAACGAGGGCTACACCTTC

d_gene: .
v_gene: TRBV7-2
abundance: many
j_gene: TRBJ1-1
CDR3aa: CATRPGPNTEAFF
CDR3nt: TGTGCCACCCGGCCTGGGCCAAACACTGAAGCTTTCTTT

d_gene: .
v_gene: TRBV6-2/TRBV6-3
abundance: many
j_gene: TRBJ2-1
CDR3aa: CASSYGVYEQFF
CDR3nt: TGTGCCAGCAGTTACGGGGTCTATGAGCAGTTCTTC

d_gene: .
v_gene: TRBV7-9
abundance: few
j_gene: TRBJ1-6
CDR3aa: CASSGGGADNSPLHF
CDR3nt: TGTGCCAGCAGCGGAGGTGGGGCCGATAATTCACCCCTCCACTTT

d_gene: .
v_gene: TRBV7-9
abundance: .
j_gene: TRBJ2-7
CDR3aa: CASSRDKSYEQYF
CDR3nt: TGTGCCAGCAGCCGGGACAAGTCCTACGAGCAGTACTTC

d_gene: .
v_gene: TRBV20-1
abundance: many
j_gene: TRBJ1-1
CDR3aa: CSARIGPVRTEAFF
CDR3nt: TGCAGTGCTAGAATTGGACCCGTTAGGACTGAAGCTTTCTTT

d_gene: .
v_gene: TRBV15
abundance: few
j_gene: TRBJ1-2
CDR3aa: CATSSRTETYYGYTF
CDR3nt: TGTGCCACCAGCAGCCGTACAGAGACCTACTATGGCTACACCTTC

d_gene: .
v_gene: TRBV6-1
abundance: many
j_gene: TRBJ1-6
CDR3aa: CASSRTVKLPLHF
CDR3nt: TGTGCCAGCAGTAGGACGGTCAAGCTCCCCCTCCACTTT

d_gene: .
v_gene: TRBV29-1
abundance: many
j_gene: TRBJ1-1
CDR3aa: CSVLRTRAEAFF
CDR3nt: TGCAGCGTCCTTCGGACCCGGGCTGAAGCTTTCTTT

d_gene: .
v_gene: TRBV12-5
abundance: few
j_gene: TRBJ2-1
CDR3aa: CASGFLGGEQFF
CDR3nt: TGTGCTAGTGGTTTCCTGGGGGGTGAGCAGTTCTTC

d_gene: TRBD2
v_gene: TRBV20-1
abundance: many
j_gene: TRBJ2-1
CDR3aa: CSALGYSGSHGYNEQFF
CDR3nt: TGCAGTGCCCTCGGTTATAGCGGGAGCCACGGGTACAATGAGCAGTTCTTC

d_gene: TRBD1
v_gene: TRBV18
abundance: .
j_gene: TRBJ1-2
CDR3aa: CASPIQGDYGYTF
CDR3nt: TGTGCCAGCCCAATACAGGGGGACTATGGCTACACCTTC

d_gene: .
v_gene: TRBV3-1
abundance: many
j_gene: TRBJ1-1
CDR3aa: CASGTNTEAFF
CDR3nt: TGTGCCAGCGGGACGAACACTGAAGCTTTCTTT

d_gene: TRBD1
v_gene: TRBV9
abundance: .
j_gene: TRBJ2-3
CDR3aa: CASSVDTGGTDTQYF
CDR3nt: TGTGCCAGCAGCGTAGACACAGGGGGCACAGATACGCAGTATTTT

d_gene: .
v_gene: TRBV7-2
abundance: .
j_gene: TRBJ2-3
CDR3aa: CASSLAWGDTQYF
CDR3nt: TGTGCCAGCAGCTTAGCATGGGGAGATACGCAGTATTTT

d_gene: .
v_gene: TRBV2
abundance: .
j_gene: TRBJ2-2
CDR3aa: CAAEGLRGTGELFF
CDR3nt: TGTGCCGCCGAGGGGCTCAGGGGCACCGGGGAGCTGTTTTTT

d_gene: .
v_gene: TRBV15
abundance: .
j_gene: TRBJ2-7
CDR3aa: CATSRGGGHGYEQYF
CDR3nt: TGTGCCACCAGCAGGGGTGGAGGCCATGGGTACGAGCAGTACTTC

d_gene: .
v_gene: TRBV28
abundance: .
j_gene: TRBJ1-3
CDR3aa: CASTPSGSSGNTIYF
CDR3nt: TGTGCCAGCACCCCGTCAGGATCCTCTGGAAACACCATATATTTT

d_gene: TRBD2
v_gene: TRBV10-3
abundance: .
j_gene: TRBJ2-5
CDR3aa: CAIRAEGGETQYF
CDR3nt: TGTGCCATCAGAGCTGAGGGAGGGGAGACCCAGTACTTC

d_gene: .
v_gene: TRBV7-8
abundance: many
j_gene: TRBJ1-2
CDR3aa: CASSGDGGGGYTF
CDR3nt: TGTGCCAGCAGCGGAGACGGGGGCGGGGGCTACACCTTC

d_gene: .
v_gene: TRBV19
abundance: many
j_gene: TRBJ1-1
CDR3aa: CASRRGPNTEAFF
CDR3nt: TGTGCCAGTAGGAGGGGTCCAAACACTGAAGCTTTCTTT

d_gene: .
v_gene: TRBV2
abundance: .
j_gene: TRBJ1-1
CDR3aa: CASIRGGSKDTEAFF
CDR3nt: TGTGCCAGCATTAGAGGAGGTAGTAAGGACACTGAAGCTTTCTTT

d_gene: .
v_gene: TRBV7-2
abundance: .
j_gene: TRBJ1-6
CDR3aa: CASSLAADSPLHF
CDR3nt: TGTGCCAGCAGCTTAGCGGCAGATTCACCCCTCCACTTT

d_gene: .
v_gene: TRBV2
abundance: many
j_gene: TRBJ1-1
CDR3aa: CASSGGSTEAFF
CDR3nt: TGTGCCAGCAGTGGAGGGAGCACTGAAGCTTTCTTT

d_gene: .
v_gene: TRBV7-9
abundance: .
j_gene: TRBJ2-5
CDR3aa: CASSQGGPETQYF
CDR3nt: TGTGCCAGCAGCCAAGGGGGACCCGAGACCCAGTACTTC

d_gene: TRBD1
v_gene: TRBV10-3
abundance: .
j_gene: TRBJ1-6
CDR3aa: CASNGQGMNSPLHF
CDR3nt: TGTGCCAGCAATGGACAGGGGATGAATTCACCCCTCCACTTT

d_gene: .
v_gene: TRBV9
abundance: many
j_gene: TRBJ2-7
CDR3aa: CASSVMEGQRYEQYF
CDR3nt: TGTGCCAGCAGCGTAATGGAGGGACAGCGCTACGAGCAGTACTTC